This T cell receptor (beta chain) came from a study of neurological immune-mediated disorders. Study-level background: A relapsing-remitting course was seen in about 90% of the 34 multiple sclerosis patients and a secondary progressive course in 3. The study's findings and limits: In HTLV-1-associated myelopathy, TCR clonal expansion was greatest, and in multiple sclerosis it was least, below healthy controls. Phylogenetic analysis grouped 18 of 34 multiple sclerosis patients' repertoires together, suggesting a possible repertoire signature.

V was cut by 3 bases and J by 6 bases, with 11 bases left in between. This CDR3 region has 13 residues. Germline CDR1 is SEHNR and CDR2 is FQNEAQ (reference sequence). This clonotype was seen at least ten times. Its cognate antigen is unknown. By 5'RACE with 10-nucleotide random UMIs, the cDNA was made. TCRdb processed the 5' RACE reads anew with MiXCR; each CDR3 protein has one entry. The data show tens of thousands of distinct CDR3 sequences, with around 5.3% seen just once and 1.3% to 1.5% held by the top ten. The chain uses TRBV7-9 and TRBJ1-1, with D hard to call. The sequence was obtained from a woman aged 18-29 years with multiple sclerosis. The source material was CD4+ T cells from blood. CDR3 DNA sequence: TGTGCCAGCAGCTTTACAGCAATCTCTGAAGCTTTCTTT. Translated: CASSFTAISEAFF. Based on the CDR3 plus reference TRBV7-9 and TRBJ1-1, the full variable domain is DTGVSQNPRHKITKRGQNVTFRCDPISEHNRLYWYRQTLGQGPEFLTYFQNEAQLEKSRLLSDRFSAERPKGSFSTLEIQRTEQGDSAMYLCASSFTAISEAFFGQGTRLTVV.